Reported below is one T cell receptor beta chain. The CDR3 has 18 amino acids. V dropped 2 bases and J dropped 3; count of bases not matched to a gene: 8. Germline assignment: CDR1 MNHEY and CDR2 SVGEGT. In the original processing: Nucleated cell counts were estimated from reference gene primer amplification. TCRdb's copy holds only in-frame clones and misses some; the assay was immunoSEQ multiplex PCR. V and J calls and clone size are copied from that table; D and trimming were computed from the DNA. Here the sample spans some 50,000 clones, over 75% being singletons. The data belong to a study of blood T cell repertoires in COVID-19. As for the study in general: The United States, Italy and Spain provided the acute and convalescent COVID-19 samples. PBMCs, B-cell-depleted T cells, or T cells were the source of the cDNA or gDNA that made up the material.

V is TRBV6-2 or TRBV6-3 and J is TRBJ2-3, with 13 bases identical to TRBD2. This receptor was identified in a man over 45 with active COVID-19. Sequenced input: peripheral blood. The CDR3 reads CASSYRSTSGRLTDTQYF. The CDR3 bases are TGTGCCAGCAGTTACCGGTCGACTAGCGGGAGGCTTACAGATACGCAGTATTTT.